Below are 25 T cell receptor beta chains sequenced from a single sample in a study of CD8+CD57+ T cells in acquired aplastic anemia. The use of genomic DNA as template underpinned the TCR beta VDJ and CDR3 profiling. TCRdb called the reads again in MiXCR, with one record for every CDR3 protein. Among a few hundred thousand distinct CDR3 sequences listed, approximately 79% were seen once. Patients sequenced had flow cytometry evidence of CD8+CD57+ cell expansion. Sample: sorted CD4+, CD8+, or CD8+CD57+ T cells (not recorded which) from PBMCs. The receptors originated from a human donor with aplastic anemia.

The CDR3 DNA follows: TGTGCCACCAGTAGTAACAGGGAATCCTACGAGCAGTACTTC. Its protein product is CATSSNRESYEQYF. This chain connects TRBV19 to TRBJ2-7; perhaps TRBD1 as D (6 bases). From germline, CDR1 is LNHDA and CDR2 SQIVND (reference sequence). The CDR3 contains 14 residues. The V end lost 10 bases, the J end lost 1 base, and 17 bases lay between the germline ends.

Points on this clonotype: Mismatch with germline at one junction end may stem from a read error. V is TRBV7-6 and J is TRBJ2-3; tentatively, D is TRBD2 (5 bases). In germline, CDR1 is SGHVS, CDR2 FNYEAQ. The CDR3 length is 14 residues. The CDR3 nucleotides are TGTGCCAGCAGCTCAGCTAGAGGGCCCGAAACTTACTTTTTT. This gives the protein CASSSARGPETYFF.

In regard to this clonotype: The DNA is omitted, as the CDR3 cannot be located on it reliably, and the CDR3 follows TCRdb's listing. This rearrangement joins TRBV7-8 to TRBJ2-3; the table's D call, TRBD2, has no DNA check behind it. The CDR3 comprises 15 residues, both ends counted. CDR1 is SGHVS and CDR2 is FQNEAQ in the germline V gene. The CDR3 loop reads CASTRTWRAVRRPYF.

V and J are TRBV20-1 and TRBJ2-7; 7 bases are shared with TRBD1. The CDR3 loop spans 12 amino acids. Germline CDR1 is DFQATT and CDR2 is SNEGSKA (reference sequence). Trimming cost V 4 bases and J 9 bases; bases outside gene matches: 9. The CDR3: CSATDREIMQYF. The CDR3 bases are TGCAGTGCTACTGACAGGGAGATTATGCAGTACTTC.

The V and J genes are TRBV2 and TRBJ2-5, with D maybe TRBD2 (6 bases). Germline CDR1 SNHLY, CDR2 FYNNEI. Trimming removed 5 bases at V and 14 bases at J, with 24 bases between. There are 14 residues in the CDR3. The chain's CDR3 is CASSNGGIHEQYYF. CDR3 nucleotides: TGTGCCAGCAGTAATGGGGGGATCCATGAGCAGTACTACTTC.

This chain joins TRBV7-2 and TRBJ2-7, with D perhaps TRBD2 (6 bases). Per the germline V gene, CDR1 is SGHTA and CDR2 is FQGNSA. The CDR3 is 18 amino acids. The germline V and J ends were trimmed by 0 bases and 4 bases, with 22 bases remaining between them. CDR3 sequence (DNA): TGTGCCAGCAGCTTAGCGGGAGGCGGCGCTGCGCAGTATTACGAGCAGTACGTC. The encoded protein is CASSLAGGGAAQYYEQYV.

This chain connects TRBV15 to TRBJ2-3, with 10 bases aligning to TRBD2. Germline-derived CDR1 and CDR2 are LNHNV and YYDKDF (reference sequence). Trimming at V came to 5 bases and at J to 11 bases, leaving 16 bases not matched to a gene. There are 16 residues in the CDR3. The CDR3 protein is CATSVGASGSRNVQYF. CDR3 nucleotides: TGTGCCACCAGCGTAGGGGCTAGCGGGAGTAGGAATGTGCAGTATTTT.

The chain has TRBV12-3 or TRBV12-4 and TRBJ1-1; D is ambiguous. The CDR3 consists of 12 residues. Trimming shortened V by 1 base and J by 5 bases, and 5 bases separated the two germline ends. The CDR3 nucleotides are TGTGCCAGCAGTTTAGGGTTGACTGAAGCTTTCTTT. Protein product: CASSLGLTEAFF.

Notes on this clonotype: A read error may produce the germline difference seen at one junction end. This chain uses TRBV9 with TRBJ2-5, with D possibly TRBD2 on 5 matching bases. The CDR3 is 14 residues long. CDR1 is SGDLS, CDR2 YYNGEE, per germline. CDR3 DNA: TGTGCCACCAGCGGAGGCACAGATACGCAGTACTATTACTTC. Its protein product is CATSGGTDTQYYYF.

A remark on this clonotype: One end of the junction fails to match germline, which may point to a read error. CDR3 amino acids: CASSLALTAYSEQFF. CDR3 bases: TGTGCCAGTAGTCTAGCTCTGACAGCCTACAGTGAGCAGTTCTTC. The chain employs TRBV11-3 and TRBJ2-1, with D perhaps being TRBD1 or TRBD2 (5 bases each). From germline, CDR1 is SGHNT and CDR2 YENEEA. The length of the CDR3 is 15 residues.

V is TRBV7-9 and J is TRBJ1-5; D might be TRBD1 (5 bases). V was pared by 6 bases and J by 16 bases, with 28 bases between. Germline CDR1 SEHNR, CDR2 FQNEAQ (reference sequence). The CDR3 is made up of 15 amino acids. CDR3 nucleotide sequence: TGTGCCAGCAGGGGGGATGGGATAACTGAAGCTCTCTTTCATTTT. Protein: CASRGDGITEALFHF.

This clonotype was seen a handful of times. The chain combines TRBV7-3 with TRBJ2-1, with unresolved D. The CDR3 sequence is 12 residues long. Trimming left V 0 bases short and J 6 bases short, with 3 bases between. Germline V CDR1 and CDR2: SGHTA, FQGTGA. The CDR3 is CASSLTGNEQFF. DNA of the CDR3: TGTGCCAGCAGCTTAACCGGCAATGAGCAGTTCTTC.

This chain links TRBV7-9 with TRBJ2-6; D perhaps matches TRBD2 (6 bases). The CDR3 totals 16 residues. Germline V gene data show CDR1 as SEHNR and CDR2 as FQNEAQ (reference sequence). Trimming took 4 bases from V and 14 from J, leaving 24 bases between them. The DNA of the CDR3 is TGTGCCAGCAGCTCGGCGGGGACCCCCTGCGAGAACTTCCTGACTTTC. Protein: CASSSAGTPCENFLTF.

Note on this clonotype: The final CDR3 position lacks the conserved phenylalanine or tryptophan, pointing to a likely read error. The DNA is omitted, as the CDR3 cannot be located on it reliably, and the CDR3 follows TCRdb's listing. The chain couples TRBV7-9 to TRBJ2-3; the D segment call TRBD2 is taken from the table without a DNA check. The CDR3 adds up to 13 amino acids, both ends counted. Per germline, CDR1 SEHNR and CDR2 FQNEAQ (reference sequence). The CDR3 loop reads CASTLGRVHTRAD.

This clonotype was seen repeatedly, ten times or more. Germline is not matched at one junction end, which may reflect a read error. The chain has TRBV9 and TRBJ1-2, with D unclear. CDR3 size: 13 residues. The germline gives CDR1 SGDLS, CDR2 YYNGEE. The CDR3 DNA reads TGTGCCAGCAGCGAAGGGTCAGATACGCAGTATTTTTTT. Protein: CASSEGSDTQYFF.

V and J are TRBV7-8 and TRBJ2-7; D might be TRBD2 (6 bases). The CDR3 is 14 residues long. CDR1 is SGHVS, CDR2 FQNEAQ, per germline. CDR3 in amino acids: CASSLAGGRDAQYV. DNA for the CDR3: TGTGCCAGCAGCTTAGCGGGAGGACGCGACGCGCAGTATGTC.

Comments on this clonotype: The conserved closing phenylalanine or tryptophan is absent in this CDR3, likely reflecting a read error. The limits of the CDR3 on the DNA are not certain, so only TCRdb's listed CDR3 is given. The rearrangement links TRBV9 to TRBJ2-7; TRBD1 is taken as the D call from the table, unchecked against the DNA. The CDR3 region is 13 residues in length, termini included. CDR1 SGDLS and CDR2 YYNGEE come from the germline V gene. The CDR3 here is CASSGTVVTGAYI.

V is TRBV7-8 and J is TRBJ2-3; D unclear. The CDR3 contains 16 residues. Germline CDR1 is SGHVS and CDR2 is FQNEAQ. V was trimmed by 1 base and J by 10 bases, leaving 21 bases between them. The CDR3 nucleotides are TGTGCCAGCAGCTTAGATCCGACTGGGAACACTGAAGCGCAGTATTTT. This sequence encodes CASSLDPTGNTEAQYF.

The chain links TRBV5-1 to TRBJ1-6; 7 bases fit TRBD1. The V gene's germline CDR1 is SGHRS and CDR2 YFSETQ. The ends lost 0 bases at V and 12 bases at J; junction bases unmatched: 6. This CDR3 comprises 14 residues. The CDR3 loop is CASSLDPGGLPLHF. The CDR3 DNA reads TGCGCCAGCAGCTTGGACCCAGGGGGGCTACCCCTCCACTTT.

V gene TRBV24-1 combines with J gene TRBJ1-2; the match to TRBD1 covers 7 bases. CDR3 length: 16 residues. V lost 4 bases, J lost 5 bases, and 12 bases stayed unmatched. The germline V gene encodes CDR1 KGHDR and CDR2 SFDVKD. CDR3 DNA: TGTGCCACCAGTGACAAGAAAACAGGGGTCGTATATGGCTACACCTTC. It encodes CATSDKKTGVVYGYTF.

Here the CDR3 reads CASSVGTDTQYEQFF. The CDR3 DNA is TGTGCCAGCAGCGTAGGGACAGATACCCAGTATGAGCAGTTCTTC. The chain couples TRBV9 to TRBJ2-1, with a possible D match to TRBD1 (6 bases). This CDR3 is built from 15 residues. From germline, CDR1 is SGDLS and CDR2 YYNGEE. Trimming left V 0 bases short and J 8 bases short, with 15 bases between.

The V gene is TRBV7-2, the J gene TRBJ2-1, with D perhaps matching TRBD2 (5 bases). The CDR3 is made up of 16 amino acids. V lost 1 base to trimming and J lost 13 bases, with 23 bases between them. Per the germline V gene, CDR1 is SGHTA and CDR2 is FQGNSA. CDR3 bases: TGTGCCAGCAGCTTAGATCTGACCGGGGAGACTGAAGATCAGTTCTTC. Its protein is CASSLDLTGETEDQFF.

As concerns this clonotype: The conserved phenylalanine or tryptophan normally closing the CDR3 is absent here, so this likely arose from a read error. No DNA is shown, since the ends of the CDR3 on it are uncertain; the CDR3 is the one TCRdb lists. The chain combines TRBV7-9 with TRBJ2-3; the listed D gene, TRBD1, was not tested against the DNA. The CDR3 is 13 amino acids long, termini counted. The V gene's germline CDR1 is SEHNR and CDR2 FQNEAQ (reference sequence). The CDR3 loop reads CASSFEPGEGNYG.

The gene calls are TRBV9 and TRBJ1-2; D uncertain. Per germline, CDR1 SGDLS and CDR2 YYNGEE. The V end lost 2 bases, the J end lost 11 bases, and 22 bases lay between the germline ends. The length of the CDR3 is 15 residues. The CDR3: CASSVASDAQYFYTF. DNA of the CDR3: TGTGCCAGCAGCGTGGCGTCAGATGCGCAGTATTTTTACACCTTC.

The chain uses TRBV9 and TRBJ2-3, with a tentative D call TRBD2 (6 bases). The CDR3 has 13 residues. Trimming left V 7 bases short and J 7 bases short, with 16 bases between. Germline V gene sequence: CDR1 SGDLS, CDR2 YYNGEE. This CDR3 is CASGDGSAHTQYF. The CDR3, as DNA: TGTGCCAGCGGGGACGGGAGCGCCCATACGCAGTATTTT.